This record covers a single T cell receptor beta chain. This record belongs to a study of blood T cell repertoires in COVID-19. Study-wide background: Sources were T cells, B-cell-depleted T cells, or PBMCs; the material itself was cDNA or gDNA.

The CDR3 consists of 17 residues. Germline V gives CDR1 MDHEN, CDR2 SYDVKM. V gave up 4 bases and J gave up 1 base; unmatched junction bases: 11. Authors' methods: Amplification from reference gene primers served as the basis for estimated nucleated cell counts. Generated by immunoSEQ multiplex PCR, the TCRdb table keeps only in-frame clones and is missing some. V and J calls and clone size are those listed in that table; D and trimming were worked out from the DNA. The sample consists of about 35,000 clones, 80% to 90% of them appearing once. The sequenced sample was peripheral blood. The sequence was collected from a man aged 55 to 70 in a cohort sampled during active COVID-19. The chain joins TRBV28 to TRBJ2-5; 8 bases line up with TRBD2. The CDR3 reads CASSSGGHGRGQETQYF. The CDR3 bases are TGTGCCAGCAGTTCGGGGGGGCACGGCAGGGGCCAAGAGACCCAGTACTTC.